The rows below give T cell receptor beta chains drawn from one sample of a study of cytomegalovirus exposure and HLA in healthy donors. Profiling relied on immunoSEQ multiplex PCR, and the TCRdb table lists in-frame clones only, not all of them. The table records fewer than 400,000 clones, roughly 89% of them present only once. The sequenced material came from PBMCs. Receptors originate from a young woman in good health and CMV-seronegative. CDR3s include the opening cysteine and the closing phenylalanine or tryptophan. Each record gives: D gene, J gene, V gene, clone size, CDR3 DNA, CDR3 protein. The D gene is left open where the match is weak. Not all rows give a size; the values are once, few, many and, for expanded clones, a class.

-	TRBJ2-7	TRBV6-5	-	TGTGCCAGCAGTCTACGGGACTCCCTAGGCCACGAGCAGTACTTC	CASSLRDSLGHEQYF
-	TRBJ2-2	TRBV9	-	TGTGCCAGCAGCGTAGAGGGGTTACTGGAAACCGGGGAGCTGTTTTTT	CASSVEGLLETGELFF
TRBD1	TRBJ1-2	TRBV5-6	-	TGTGCCAGCACAGGGACAGGGGATGGCTACACCTTC	CASTGTGDGYTF
TRBD2	TRBJ2-3	TRBV5-1	-	TGCGCCAGCAGCCCCGGACTAGCGGGAGGGACAGATACGCAGTATTTT	CASSPGLAGGTDTQYF
-	TRBJ2-7	TRBV27	-	TGTGCCAGCAGTCCCTCGGTGGAGTCCTACGAGCAGTACTTC	CASSPSVESYEQYF
TRBD2	TRBJ2-7	TRBV2	-	TGTGCCAGCAGTGGCCCTGGCGGGAGCTATTACGAGCAGTACTTC	CASSGPGGSYYEQYF
TRBD2	TRBJ2-7	TRBV9	-	TGTGCCAGCAGCGTGACGGGAGGGCCCCTCTACGAGCAGTACTTC	CASSVTGGPLYEQYF
-	TRBJ1-3	TRBV6-5	few	TGTGCCAGCAGTCGCCGGGGGGACACCATATATTTT	CASSRRGDTIYF
TRBD2	TRBJ2-7	TRBV5-4	-	TGTGCCAGCAGCCCGGGACTAGCGTACTCCTACGAGCAGTACTTC	CASSPGLAYSYEQYF
-	TRBJ1-1	TRBV27	-	TGTGCCAGCAGTGACGTGGGGGGCACTGAAGCTTTCTTT	CASSDVGGTEAFF
TRBD2	TRBJ2-3	TRBV27	-	TGTGCCAGCAGTTTAACGGGCGGGAGGGCCAAATATGGTACGCAGTATTTT	CASSLTGGRAKYGTQYF
-	TRBJ2-3	TRBV7-2	once	TGTGCCAGCAGCCCTGACTCCGCAGATACGCAGTATTTT	CASSPDSADTQYF
-	TRBJ2-1	TRBV5-4	-	TGTGCCAGCAGCCGGGGACTCTTAGGAACCTACAATGAGCAGTTCTTC	CASSRGLLGTYNEQFF
TRBD2	TRBJ2-2	TRBV7-9	once	TGTGCCAGCCCCCAGAGCGGGACCTCGGGAACCGGGGAGCTGTTTTTT	CASPQSGTSGTGELFF
TRBD1	TRBJ2-7	TRBV29-1	-	TGCAGCGTTGAAGGCACAGGGGGGAGGCGGCAGTACTTC	CSVEGTGGRRQYF
-	TRBJ2-2	TRBV18	-	TGTGCCAGCTCTCCCCTGTTGGAGCTAAACACCGGGGAGCTGTTTTTT	CASSPLLELNTGELFF
TRBD2	TRBJ2-7	TRBV27	once	TGTGCCAGCAGTTTTTCTAGCGGGATTTACGAGCAGTACTTC	CASSFSSGIYEQYF
-	TRBJ2-7	TRBV2	few	TGTGCCAGCAGTGATAAGACTGAGCAGTACTTC	CASSDKTEQYF
TRBD2	TRBJ2-3	TRBV30	once	TGTGCCTGGAGTGTAACCGGGGGGGGGCAGTATTTT	CAWSVTGGGQYF
-	TRBJ2-7	TRBV27	-	TGTGCCAGCAGTTTAATCGGGGGGCTCTCCTACGAGCAGTACTTC	CASSLIGGLSYEQYF
TRBD1	TRBJ1-5	TRBV9	-	TGTGCCAGCAGCGTAGGACAGGGGCATTTGGATCAGCCCCAGCATTTT	CASSVGQGHLDQPQHF
TRBD2	TRBJ2-5	TRBV6-1	once	TGTGCCAGCAGAGATAGCGGGAGGGGGGAGACCCAGTACTTC	CASRDSGRGETQYF
-	TRBJ2-1	TRBV10-3	-	TGTGCCATCAGAGACCTAGGTGAGCAGTTCTTC	CAIRDLGEQFF
-	TRBJ1-5	TRBV5-6	-	TGTGCCAGCAGCTTGGGGGAGTATAGTCAGCCCCAGCATTTT	CASSLGEYSQPQHF
-	TRBJ2-2	TRBV10-3	few	TGTGCCACTCGCCAGGCAGAAAACACCGGGGAGCTGTTTTTT	CATRQAENTGELFF
TRBD2	TRBJ2-1	TRBV5-6	few	TGTGCCAGCAGCTTGGGGCTTCTAGCGGGAGGGGTCGGTTACAATGAGCAGTTCTTC	CASSLGLLAGGVGYNEQFF
-	TRBJ2-7	TRBV11-1	-	TGTGCCAGCAGACAGGATACCTACGAGCAGTACTTC	CASRQDTYEQYF
TRBD1	TRBJ1-2	TRBV27	-	TGTGCCAGCAGCCCAACGACAGGGGTTGGCGGCTACACCTTC	CASSPTTGVGGYTF
-	TRBJ1-3	TRBV2	-	TGTGCCACCCCTGACAGCAACTCTGGAAACACCATATATTTT	CATPDSNSGNTIYF
TRBD1	TRBJ2-7	TRBV27	-	TGTGCCAGCAGCTTTTCCTCGACAGGGGGCTATAACGAGCAGTACTTC	CASSFSSTGGYNEQYF
TRBD2	TRBJ2-7	TRBV18	-	TGTGCCAGCTCTCCCCGTCTAGCGGACTCCTACGAGCAGTACTTC	CASSPRLADSYEQYF
TRBD2	TRBJ2-1	TRBV12-5	-	TGTGCTAGTGGTACCGGACTAGCGGGAGTCGATGAGCAGTTCTTC	CASGTGLAGVDEQFF
TRBD2	TRBJ2-7	TRBV6-5	-	TGTGCCAGCAGTTACTCCGGGACTAGCGGCCCCTACGAGCAGTACTTC	CASSYSGTSGPYEQYF
-	TRBJ1-1	TRBV6-1	-	TGTGCCAGCAGGAGCACGGGTGGAACTGAAGCTTTCTTT	CASRSTGGTEAFF
TRBD1	TRBJ2-2	TRBV5-6	-	TGTGCCAGCAGCTTGGGACAGGGGAACACCGGGGAGCTGTTTTTT	CASSLGQGNTGELFF